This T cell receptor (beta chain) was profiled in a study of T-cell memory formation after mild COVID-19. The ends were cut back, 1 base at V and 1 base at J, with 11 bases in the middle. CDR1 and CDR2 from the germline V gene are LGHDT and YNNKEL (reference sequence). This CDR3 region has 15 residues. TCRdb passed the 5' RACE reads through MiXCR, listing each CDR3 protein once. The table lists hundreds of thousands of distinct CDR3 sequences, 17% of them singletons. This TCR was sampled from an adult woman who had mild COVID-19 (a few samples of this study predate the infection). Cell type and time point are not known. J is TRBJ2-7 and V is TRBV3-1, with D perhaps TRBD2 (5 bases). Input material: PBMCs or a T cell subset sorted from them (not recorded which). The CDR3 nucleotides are TGTGCCAGCAGCCAAGTGGCAACGGGATCCTACGAGCAGTACTTC. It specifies CASSQVATGSYEQYF.